Detailed here is one T cell receptor (beta chain). In the authors' workflow: It was from reference gene primer amplification that nucleated cell counts were estimated. Clones were sequenced by immunoSEQ multiplex PCR, and TCRdb holds only the in-frame ones, with some missing. The V and J calls and clone size are taken from that table; D and trimming were inferred from the DNA. This table holds about 190,000 clones, roughly 87% found once. This sample was included in a study of blood T cell repertoires in COVID-19. As for the study in general: Sites across the United States, Italy and Spain contributed samples from acute and convalescent COVID-19. In each case, the material was cDNA or gDNA derived from T cells, B-cell-depleted T cells, or PBMCs.

The length of the CDR3 is 17 residues. Germline CDR1 and CDR2: SGHRS and YFSETQ. V lost 3 bases and J lost 0; bases outside the gene matches: 10. The receptor's source is a woman aged 40 to 49 with acute or convalescent COVID-19. What was sequenced was peripheral blood. The chain carries TRBV5-1 and TRBJ2-3, with 7 bases fitting TRBD1. CDR3 amino acids: CASSWDSPGPSTDTQYF. The CDR3 nucleotides are TGCGCCAGCAGCTGGGACAGTCCGGGGCCTAGCACAGATACGCAGTATTTT.